This TCR beta chain came from a study of human thymus T cells. The ends were cut back, 0 bases at V and 3 bases at J, with 26 bases in the middle. This CDR3 spans 20 amino acids. The germline V gene encodes CDR1 SGHDN and CDR2 FVKESK. With respect to this clone: The antigen remains unidentified.

This table comes from immunoSEQ multiplex PCR, and its TCRdb copy is limited to in-frame clones, with some not included. Altogether roughly 130,000 clones are present, about 94% being singletons, with the ten largest covering roughly 0.024%. Study-wide results and caveats: Thymic repertoires from unrelated individuals overlapped highly, related research reported.

Thymus tissue for the work was resected from patients undergoing corrective heart surgery. Congenital heart defects were the reason for the corrective surgery that the donors, healthy Finnish infants, were having. The TCR originated in a boy under two years old with a congenital heart defect but otherwise immunologically healthy. What was sequenced was thymus tissue. The chain is built from TRBV14 and TRBJ1-2, with D possibly matching TRBD1 (5 bases). The CDR3 nucleotides read TGTGCCAGCAGCCAAGACCGACAAGAAGACAGACCCTGGGAGTACTATGGCTACACCTTC. As protein: CASSQDRQEDRPWEYYGYTF.